This TCR beta chain was sequenced during a study of blood T cell repertoires in COVID-19. Overall study context: The United States, Italy and Spain supplied acute and convalescent COVID-19 samples. Sources were T cells, B-cell-depleted T cells, or PBMCs; the material itself was cDNA or gDNA.

Per the original methods: It was from reference gene primer amplification that nucleated cell counts were estimated. TCRdb keeps only in-frame clones here, not all; method: immunoSEQ multiplex PCR. For V, J and clone size, that table is used; D and trimming come from the DNA. The table lists some 170,000 clones, around 90% of them singletons. The germline V gene encodes CDR1 LNHDA and CDR2 SQIVND (reference sequence). V lost 4 bases to trimming and J lost 1 base, with 13 bases between them. The CDR3 extends over 15 amino acids. The chain employs TRBV19 and TRBJ2-5; TRBD2 might be the D (7 bases). The sequence was obtained from a woman aged 60 to 75 who had recovered from COVID-19. The sequenced material came from peripheral blood. The CDR3 spells CASSNGGPIQETQYF. The DNA of the CDR3 is TGTGCCAGTAGTAACGGGGGGCCCATCCAAGAGACCCAGTACTTC.